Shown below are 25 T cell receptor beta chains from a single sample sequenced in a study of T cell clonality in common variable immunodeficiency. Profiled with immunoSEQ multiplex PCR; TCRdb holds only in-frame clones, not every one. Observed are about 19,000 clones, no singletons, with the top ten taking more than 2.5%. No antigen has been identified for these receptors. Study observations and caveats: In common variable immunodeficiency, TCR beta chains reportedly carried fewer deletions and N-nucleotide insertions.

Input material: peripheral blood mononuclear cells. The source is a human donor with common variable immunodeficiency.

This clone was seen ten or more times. The chain's CDR3 is CSVGRRDSPYEQYF. The part of the CDR3 DNA that was read is TGCAGCGTCGGACGTCGGGACAGTCCCTACGAG. J is TRBJ2-7 and V is TRBV29-1; TRBD1 matches at 7 bases. Read sequence stops 3 residues before the CDR3 end, and the germline J gene provides the missing end. V shed 6 bases and J 2 bases; nucleotides not matched to a gene: 10. This CDR3 comprises 14 residues. Germline V CDR1 and CDR2: SQVTM, ANQGSEA.

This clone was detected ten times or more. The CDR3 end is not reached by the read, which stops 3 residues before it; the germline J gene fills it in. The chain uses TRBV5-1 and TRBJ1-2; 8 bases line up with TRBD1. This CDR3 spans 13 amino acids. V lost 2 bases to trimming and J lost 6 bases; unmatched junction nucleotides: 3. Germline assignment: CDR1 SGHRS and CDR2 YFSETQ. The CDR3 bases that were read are TGCGCCAGCAGCTTAAGCAGGGGGCATGGC. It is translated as CASSLSRGHG. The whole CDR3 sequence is CASSLSRGHGYTF. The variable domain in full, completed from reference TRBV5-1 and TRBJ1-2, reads KAGVTQTPRYLIKTRGQQVTLSCSPISGHRSVSWYQQTPGQGLQFLFEYFSETQRNKGNFPGRFSGRQFSNSRSEMNVSTLELGDSALYLCASSLSRGHGYTFGSGTRLTVV.

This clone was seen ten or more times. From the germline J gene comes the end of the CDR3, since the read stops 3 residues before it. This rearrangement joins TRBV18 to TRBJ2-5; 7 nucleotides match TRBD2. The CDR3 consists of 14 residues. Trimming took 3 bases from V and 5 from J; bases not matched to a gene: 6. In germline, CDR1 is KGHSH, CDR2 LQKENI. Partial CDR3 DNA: TGTGCCAGCTCACCTGGACACGGGGGGGAGACC. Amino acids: CASSPGHGGET. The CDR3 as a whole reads CASSPGHGGETQYF.

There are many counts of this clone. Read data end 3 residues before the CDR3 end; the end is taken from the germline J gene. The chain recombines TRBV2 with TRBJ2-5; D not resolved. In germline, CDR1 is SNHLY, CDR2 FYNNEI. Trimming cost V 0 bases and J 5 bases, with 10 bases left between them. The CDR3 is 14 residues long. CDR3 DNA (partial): TGTGCCAGCAGTGAAGCGAGCAGGATGGAGACC. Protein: CASSEASRMET. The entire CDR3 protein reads CASSEASRMETQYF. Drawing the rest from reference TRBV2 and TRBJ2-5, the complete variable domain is EPEVTQTPSHQVTQMGQEVILRCVPISNHLYFYWYRQILGQKVEFLVSFYNNEISEKSEIFDDQFSVERPDGSNFTLKIRSTKLEDSAMYFCASSEASRMETQYFGPGTRLLVL.

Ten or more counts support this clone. The CDR3 region is CASSAQDMSTQYF. CDR3 DNA (partial): TGTGCCAGCAGTGCACAGGATATGAGCACC. J is TRBJ2-5 and V is TRBV2; tentatively, D is TRBD1 (5 bases). The read gets to within 3 residues of the CDR3 end, and the germline J gene fills in the rest. Germline V gives CDR1 SNHLY, CDR2 FYNNEI. The CDR3 has 13 residues.

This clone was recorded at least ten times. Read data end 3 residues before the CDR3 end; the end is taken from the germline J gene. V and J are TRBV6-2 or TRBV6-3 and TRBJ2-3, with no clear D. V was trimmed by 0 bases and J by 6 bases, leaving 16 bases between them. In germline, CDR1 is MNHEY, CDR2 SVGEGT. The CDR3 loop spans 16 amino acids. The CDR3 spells CASSYSIYSINDTQYF. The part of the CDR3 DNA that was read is TGTGCCAGCAGTTACTCGATTTACAGTATTAACGATACG.

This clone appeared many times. The CDR3 spells CASSEWRGSNQPQHF. The CDR3 bases that were read are TGTGCCAGCAGTGAATGGAGGGGCAGCAATCAGCCC. This chain uses TRBV6-1 with TRBJ1-5; D is possibly TRBD1 (5 bases). The sequenced fragment ends 3 residues before the CDR3 boundary, so the rest is inferred from the germline J gene. The length of the CDR3 is 15 residues. The V end lost 2 bases, the J end lost 1 base, and 9 bases lay between the germline ends. In germline, CDR1 is MNHNS, CDR2 SASEGT.

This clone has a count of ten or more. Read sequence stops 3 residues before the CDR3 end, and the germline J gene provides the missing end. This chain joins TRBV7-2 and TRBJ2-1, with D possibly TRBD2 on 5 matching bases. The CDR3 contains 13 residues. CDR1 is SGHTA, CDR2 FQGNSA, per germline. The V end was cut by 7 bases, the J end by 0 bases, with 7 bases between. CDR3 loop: CASIDYSYNEQFF. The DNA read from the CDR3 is TGTGCCAGCATCGACTACTCCTACAATGAG.

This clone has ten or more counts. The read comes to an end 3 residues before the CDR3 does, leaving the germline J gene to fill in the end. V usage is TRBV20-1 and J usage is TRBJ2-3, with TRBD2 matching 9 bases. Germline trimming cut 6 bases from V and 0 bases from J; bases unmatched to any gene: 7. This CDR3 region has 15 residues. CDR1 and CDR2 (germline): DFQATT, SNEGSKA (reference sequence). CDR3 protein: CSANGLASSTDTQYF. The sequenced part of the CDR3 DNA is TGCAGTGCAAACGGACTAGCGAGTAGCACAGATACG.

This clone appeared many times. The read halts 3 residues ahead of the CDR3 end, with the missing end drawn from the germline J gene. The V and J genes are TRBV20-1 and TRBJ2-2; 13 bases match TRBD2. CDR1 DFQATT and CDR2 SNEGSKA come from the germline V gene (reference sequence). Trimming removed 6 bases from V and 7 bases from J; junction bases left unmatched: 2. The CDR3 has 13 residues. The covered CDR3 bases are TGCAGTGCGGGACTAGCGGGGCGCGGGGAG. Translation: CSAGLAGRGE. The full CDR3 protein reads CSAGLAGRGELFF.

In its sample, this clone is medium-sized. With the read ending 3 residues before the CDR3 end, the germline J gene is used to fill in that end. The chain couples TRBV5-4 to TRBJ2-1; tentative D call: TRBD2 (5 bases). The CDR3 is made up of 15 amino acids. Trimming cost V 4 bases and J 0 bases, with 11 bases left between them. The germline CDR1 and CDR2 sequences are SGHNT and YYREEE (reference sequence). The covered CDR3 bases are TGTGCCAGCAGCGAGGACTCCCCCTCCTACAATGAG. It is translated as CASSEDSPSYNE. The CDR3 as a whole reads CASSEDSPSYNEQFF.

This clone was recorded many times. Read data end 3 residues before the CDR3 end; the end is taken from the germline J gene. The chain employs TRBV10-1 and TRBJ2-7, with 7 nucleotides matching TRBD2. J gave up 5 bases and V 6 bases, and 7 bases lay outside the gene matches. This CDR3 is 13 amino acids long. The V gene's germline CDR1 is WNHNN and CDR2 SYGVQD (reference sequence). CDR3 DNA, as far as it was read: TGCGCCAGCAGAAAGACTAGCCAAGACGAG. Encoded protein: CASRKTSQDE. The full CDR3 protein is CASRKTSQDEQYF.

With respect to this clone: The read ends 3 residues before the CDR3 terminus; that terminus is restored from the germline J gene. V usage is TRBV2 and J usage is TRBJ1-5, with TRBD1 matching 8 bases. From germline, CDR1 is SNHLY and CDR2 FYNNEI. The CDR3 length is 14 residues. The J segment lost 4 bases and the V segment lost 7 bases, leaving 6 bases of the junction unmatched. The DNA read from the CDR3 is TGTGCCAGCAAGAATGGACAGGGTAATCAGCCC. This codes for CASKNGQGNQP. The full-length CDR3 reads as CASKNGQGNQPQHF.

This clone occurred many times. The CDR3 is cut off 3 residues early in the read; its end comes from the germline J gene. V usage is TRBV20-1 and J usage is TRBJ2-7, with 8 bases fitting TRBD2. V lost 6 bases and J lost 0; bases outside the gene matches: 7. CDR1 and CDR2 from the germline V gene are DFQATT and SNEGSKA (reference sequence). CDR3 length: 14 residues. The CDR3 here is CSAIERGSSYEQYF. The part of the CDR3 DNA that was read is TGCAGTGCCATAGAGCGGGGGAGCTCCTACGAG.

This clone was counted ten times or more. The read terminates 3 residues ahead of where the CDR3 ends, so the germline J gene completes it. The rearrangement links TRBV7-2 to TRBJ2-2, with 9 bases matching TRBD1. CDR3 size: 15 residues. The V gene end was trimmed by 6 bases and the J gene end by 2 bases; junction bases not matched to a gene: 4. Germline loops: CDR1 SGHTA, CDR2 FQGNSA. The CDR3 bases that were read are TGTGCCAGCAGGTCGGGACAGGGAAACACCGGGGAG. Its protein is CASRSGQGNTGE. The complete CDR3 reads CASRSGQGNTGELFF.

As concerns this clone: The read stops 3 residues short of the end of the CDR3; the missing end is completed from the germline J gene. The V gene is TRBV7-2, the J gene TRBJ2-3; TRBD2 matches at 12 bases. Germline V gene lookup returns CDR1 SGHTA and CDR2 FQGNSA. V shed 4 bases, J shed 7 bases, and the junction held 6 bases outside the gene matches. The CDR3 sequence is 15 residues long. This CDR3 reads CASSSRLAGAHTQYF. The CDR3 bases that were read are TGTGCCAGCAGCTCAAGACTAGCGGGAGCACATACG. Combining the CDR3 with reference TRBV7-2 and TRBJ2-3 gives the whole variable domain GAGVSQSPSNKVTEKGKDVELRCDPISGHTALYWYRQSLGQGLEFLIYFQGNSAPDKSGLPSDRFSAERTGGSVSTLTIQRTQQEDSAVYLCASSSRLAGAHTQYFGPGTRLTVL.

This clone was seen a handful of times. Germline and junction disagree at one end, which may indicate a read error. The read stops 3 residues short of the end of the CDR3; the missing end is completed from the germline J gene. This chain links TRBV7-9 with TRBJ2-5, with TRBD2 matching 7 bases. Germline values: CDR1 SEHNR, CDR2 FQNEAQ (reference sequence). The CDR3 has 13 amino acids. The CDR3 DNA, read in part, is TGTTCCAGCAGCGATAGCGGGCAAGAGACC. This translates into CSSSDSGQET. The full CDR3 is CSSSDSGQETQYF.

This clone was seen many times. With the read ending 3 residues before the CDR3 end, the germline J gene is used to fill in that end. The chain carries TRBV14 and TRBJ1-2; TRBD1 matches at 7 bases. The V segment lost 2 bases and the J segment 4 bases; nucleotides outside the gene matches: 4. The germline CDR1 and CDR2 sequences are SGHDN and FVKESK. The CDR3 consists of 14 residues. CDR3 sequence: CASSQLTGRYGYTF. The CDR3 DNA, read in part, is TGTGCCAGCAGCCAACTGACAGGGCGCTATGGC. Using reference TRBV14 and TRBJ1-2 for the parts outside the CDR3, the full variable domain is EAGVTQFPSHSVIEKGQTVTLRCDPISGHDNLYWYRRVMGKEIKFLLHFVKESKQDESGMPNNRFLAERTGGTYSTLKVQPAELEDSGVYFCASSQLTGRYGYTFGSGTRLTVV.

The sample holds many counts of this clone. Incomplete CDR3 DNA: TGTGCCAGTAGTCCAGGACTAGCGGGACAGACC. Its translation: CASSPGLAGQT. The entire CDR3 reads CASSPGLAGQTQYF. This sequence joins TRBV19 and TRBJ2-5; 12 bases are shared with TRBD2. The read gets to within 3 residues of the CDR3 end, and the germline J gene fills in the rest. The J segment lost 6 bases and the V segment lost 5 bases, leaving 4 bases of the junction unmatched. Germline CDR1 reads LNHDA; CDR2 reads SQIVND (reference sequence). This CDR3 has 14 residues.

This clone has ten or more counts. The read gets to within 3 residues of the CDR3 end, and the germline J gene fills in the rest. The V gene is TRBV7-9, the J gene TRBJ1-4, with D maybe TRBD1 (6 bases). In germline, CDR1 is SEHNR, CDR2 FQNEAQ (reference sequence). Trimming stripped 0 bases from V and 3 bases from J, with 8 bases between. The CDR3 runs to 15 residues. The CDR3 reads CASSLADRPNEKLFF. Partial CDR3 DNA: TGTGCCAGCAGCTTAGCGGACAGACCTAATGAAAAA. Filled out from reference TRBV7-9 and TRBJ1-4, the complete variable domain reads DTGVSQNPRHKITKRGQNVTFRCDPISEHNRLYWYRQTLGQGPEFLTYFQNEAQLEKSRLLSDRFSAERPKGSFSTLEIQRTEQGDSAMYLCASSLADRPNEKLFFGSGTQLSVL.

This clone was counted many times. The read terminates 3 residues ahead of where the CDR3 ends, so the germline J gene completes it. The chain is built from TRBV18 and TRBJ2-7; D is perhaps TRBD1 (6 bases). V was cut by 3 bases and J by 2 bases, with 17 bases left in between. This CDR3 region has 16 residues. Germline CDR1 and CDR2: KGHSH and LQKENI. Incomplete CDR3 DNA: TGTGCCAGCTCACCCCCCGAAACAGGGTGGGCCTACGAG. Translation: CASSPPETGWAYE. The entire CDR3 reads CASSPPETGWAYEQYF.

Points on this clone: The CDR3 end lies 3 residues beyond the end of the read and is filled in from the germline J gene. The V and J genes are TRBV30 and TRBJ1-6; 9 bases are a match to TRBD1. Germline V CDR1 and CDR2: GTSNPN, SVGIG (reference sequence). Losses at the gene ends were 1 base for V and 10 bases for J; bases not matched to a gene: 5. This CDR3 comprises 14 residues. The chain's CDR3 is CAWSAGTGYSPLHF. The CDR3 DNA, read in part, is TGTGCCTGGAGTGCCGGGACAGGGTACTCACCC. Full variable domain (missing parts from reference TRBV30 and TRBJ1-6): SQTIHQWPATLVQPVGSPLSLECTVEGTSNPNLYWYRQAAGRGLQLLFYSVGIGQISSEVPQNLSASRPQDRQFILSSKKLLLSDSGFYLCAWSAGTGYSPLHFGNGTRLTVT.

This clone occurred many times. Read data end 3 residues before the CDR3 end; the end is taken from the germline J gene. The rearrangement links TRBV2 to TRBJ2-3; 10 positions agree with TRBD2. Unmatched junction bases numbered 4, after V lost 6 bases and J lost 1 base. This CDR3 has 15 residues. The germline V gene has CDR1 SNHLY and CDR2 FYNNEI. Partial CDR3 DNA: TGTGCCAGCAGAACCGGGACTAGCGGCACAGATACG. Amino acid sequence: CASRTGTSGTDT. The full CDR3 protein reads CASRTGTSGTDTQYF.

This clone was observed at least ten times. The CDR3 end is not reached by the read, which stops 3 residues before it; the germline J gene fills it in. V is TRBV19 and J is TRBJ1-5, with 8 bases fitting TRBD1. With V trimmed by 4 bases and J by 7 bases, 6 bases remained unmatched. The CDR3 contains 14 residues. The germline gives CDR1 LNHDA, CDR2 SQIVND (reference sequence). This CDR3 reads CASSTAGGRQPQHF. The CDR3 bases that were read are TGTGCCAGTAGTACAGCAGGGGGCCGACAGCCC.

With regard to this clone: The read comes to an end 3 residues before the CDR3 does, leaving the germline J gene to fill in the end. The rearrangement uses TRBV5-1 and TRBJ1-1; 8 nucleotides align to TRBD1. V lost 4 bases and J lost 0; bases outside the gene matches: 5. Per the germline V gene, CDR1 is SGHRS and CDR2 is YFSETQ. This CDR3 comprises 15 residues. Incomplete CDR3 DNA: TGCGCCAGCAGCAGGGGGGACAGGTTGAACACTGAA. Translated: CASSRGDRLNTE. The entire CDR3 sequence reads CASSRGDRLNTEAFF.